Listed here are 11 T cell receptor beta chains from one sample, sequenced in a study of blood T cells in healthy people across ages. Combining a sample-barcoded 5' primer with a J-beta primer mix, a second PCR ran for roughly 7 to 11 cycles. TCRdb ran MiXCR on the 5' RACE reads and lists one entry per CDR3 protein. This table holds about 1.5 million distinct CDR3 sequences, 42% found once. The specimen sequenced was blood. The origin of the receptors is a young woman in good health.

The sample holds a few counts of this clonotype. The V and J genes are TRBV18 and TRBJ2-1, with TRBD1 matching over 9 bases. The length of the CDR3 is 16 residues. CDR1 and CDR2 from the germline V gene are KGHSH and LQKENI. The V gene end was trimmed by 3 bases and the J gene end by 7 bases; junction bases not matched to a gene: 10. This CDR3 is CASSPPGQGIWNEQFF. CDR3 in DNA: TGTGCCAGCTCACCTCCTGGACAGGGGATCTGGAATGAGCAGTTCTTC.

The V and J genes are TRBV6-5 and TRBJ2-5; possibly TRBD1 for D (6 bases). The assigned J gene may be wrong: the sequence end matches TRBJ2-7 better. The CDR3 is 16 residues long. Germline V gives CDR1 MNHEY, CDR2 SVGAGI. For the CDR3, the DNA is TGTGCCAGCAGTACGGTTGGGGGCGAGAGCTCCTACGAGCAGTACTTC. Translated: CASSTVGGESSYEQYF.

The sample holds a few counts of this clonotype. This rearrangement joins TRBV7-9 to TRBJ2-3; 9 bases map to TRBD1. Germline CDR1 is SEHNR and CDR2 is FQNEAQ (reference sequence). The CDR3 extends over 16 amino acids. The V and J ends lost 4 bases and 2 bases, in that order; junction bases with no gene match: 7. CDR3 in amino acids: CASSSGQGGTTDTQYF. The CDR3 DNA sequence: TGTGCCAGCAGCTCGGGACAGGGTGGGACCACAGATACGCAGTATTTT.

This sequence joins TRBV20-1 and TRBJ2-1; D is ambiguous. Germline V CDR1 and CDR2: DFQATT, SNEGSKA (reference sequence). V was clipped by 6 bases and J by 15 bases, with 18 bases between them. This CDR3 spans 11 amino acids. The CDR3 loop reads CSAERMDDGFF. CDR3 DNA sequence: TGCAGTGCCGAACGGATGGACGATGGGTTCTTC.

The chain carries TRBV21-1 and TRBJ2-1. TRBV21-1 is classified as a pseudogene. CDR3 length: 18 amino acids. CDR3 loop: CASSKKVVYDISYNEQFF. In DNA form, the CDR3 reads TGTGCCAGCAGCAAAAAAGTCGTTTACGATATCTCCTACAATGAGCAGTTCTTC.

This chain links TRBV5-6 with TRBJ2-7; unclear D gene. Germline V lookup: CDR1 SGHDT, CDR2 YYEEEE. Trimming shortened V by 4 bases and J by 3 bases, and 14 bases separated the two germline ends. The length of the CDR3 is 14 residues. As DNA, the CDR3 is TGTGCCAGCAGCGAGATCACAGTGGGCTACGAGCAGTACTTC. Translating it yields CASSEITVGYEQYF.

The chain couples TRBV13 to TRBJ2-5; D is unresolved. The germline V gene encodes CDR1 PRHDT and CDR2 FYEKMQ (reference sequence). CDR3 length: 15 residues. V was pared by 5 bases and J by 1 base, with 14 bases between. CDR3 nucleotide sequence: TGTGCCAGCAGCCCCCGCCGCGTATCCCAAGAGACCCAGTACTTC. The encoded protein is CASSPRRVSQETQYF.

V and J are TRBV27 and TRBJ1-2, with D uncertain. Germline assignment: CDR1 MNHEY and CDR2 SMNVEV (reference sequence). V lost 0 bases, J lost 1 base, and 15 bases lay in between. CDR3 size: 17 residues. The CDR3 nucleotides read TGTGCCAGCAGTTTATCCACAGTGTCGGGCCTTAACTATGGCTACACCTTC. It is translated as CASSLSTVSGLNYGYTF.

The chain couples TRBV4-2 to TRBJ1-6; weak D call: TRBD1 (5 bases). The V end was cut by 4 bases, the J end by 3 bases, with 19 bases between. Germline V gives CDR1 LGHNA, CDR2 YNFKEQ. This CDR3 spans 18 amino acids. CDR3 in DNA: TGTGCCAGCAGCCCGCCCGAGTTAGGGGACCGCTATAATTCACCCCTCCACTTT. Its protein product is CASSPPELGDRYNSPLHF.

The chain carries TRBV6-2 or TRBV6-3 and TRBJ1-1; TRBD1 might be the D (5 bases). The CDR3 extends over 14 amino acids. The V gene lost 4 bases and the J gene lost 2 bases, with 11 bases spanning the gap. CDR1 is MNHEY and CDR2 is SVGEGT in the germline V gene. The CDR3 loop is CASSLQVSNTEAFF. In DNA, the CDR3 is TGTGCCAGCAGTTTACAGGTCTCTAACACTGAAGCTTTCTTT.

This clonotype was seen a handful of times. The chain has TRBV28 and TRBJ2-5; a possible D gene is TRBD2 (5 bases). CDR1 MDHEN and CDR2 SYDVKM come from the germline V gene. The CDR3 is 15 amino acids. Deletions cut 2 bases from V and 2 bases from J, with 12 bases between. This CDR3 is CASSLINPGQETQYF. In nucleotides, the CDR3 is TGTGCCAGCAGTTTAATTAACCCGGGACAAGAGACCCAGTACTTC.